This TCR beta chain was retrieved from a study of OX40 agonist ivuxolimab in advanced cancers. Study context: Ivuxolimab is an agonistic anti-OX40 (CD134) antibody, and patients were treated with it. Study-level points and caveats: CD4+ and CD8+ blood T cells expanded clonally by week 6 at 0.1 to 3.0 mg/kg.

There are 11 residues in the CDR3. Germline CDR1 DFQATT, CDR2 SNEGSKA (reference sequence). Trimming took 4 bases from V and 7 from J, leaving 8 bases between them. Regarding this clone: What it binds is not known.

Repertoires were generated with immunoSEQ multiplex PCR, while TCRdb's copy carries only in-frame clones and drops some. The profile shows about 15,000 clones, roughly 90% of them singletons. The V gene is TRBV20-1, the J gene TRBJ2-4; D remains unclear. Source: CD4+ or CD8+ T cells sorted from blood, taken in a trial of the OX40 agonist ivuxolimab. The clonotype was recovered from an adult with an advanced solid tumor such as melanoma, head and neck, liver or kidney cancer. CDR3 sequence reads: CSATEGNIQYF. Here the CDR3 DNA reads TGCAGTGCTACAGAAGGCAACATTCAGTACTTC.